What follows are 29 T cell receptor beta chains derived from one specimen sequenced in a study of T cells in Graves' hyperthyroidism and ophthalmopathy. From RNA transcripts, TCR beta CDR3 regions were amplified. TCR CDR3 regions were first amplified by RT-PCR with HTBI primers. MiXCR, applied by TCRdb to the multiplex PCR reads, yields one record per CDR3 protein. This table has nearly 750,000 distinct CDR3 sequences, 30% to 40% appearing once. The sample comprised blood. Source of these receptors: a woman between 40 and 55 years old with Graves' hyperthyroidism.

The gene calls are TRBV5-4 and TRBJ2-7; tentative D call: TRBD2 (7 bases). Trimming removed 6 bases from V and 1 base from J, with 14 bases in between. This CDR3 has 14 residues. The germline V gene has CDR1 SGHNT and CDR2 YYREEE (reference sequence). CDR3 sequence (DNA): TGTGCCAGCACCCCGGAGGGGGGGTCCTACGAGCAGTACTTC. This encodes CASTPEGGSYEQYF.

A note on this clonotype: This may be a read error, as it is one base from a much larger clone. This chain connects TRBV29-1 to TRBJ2-7; D unresolved. CDR1 is SQVTM, CDR2 ANQGSEA, per germline. CDR3 length: 12 residues. V was shortened by 5 bases and J by 0 bases, with 8 bases between the two germline ends. The CDR3 reads CSVSCTSYEQYF. For the CDR3, the DNA is TGCAGCGTTTCCTGCACCTCCTACGAGCAGTACTTC.

The chain combines TRBV20-1 with TRBJ2-7; 8 bases line up with TRBD2. Germline-derived CDR1 and CDR2 are DFQATT and SNEGSKA (reference sequence). V lost 6 bases, J lost 4 bases, and 5 bases stayed unmatched. The CDR3 contains 12 residues. CDR3 nucleotides: TGCAGTGCAGACTTAGCGGGGTACGAGCAGTACTTC. Translation gives CSADLAGYEQYF.

The CDR3 sequence: CASSLGSGNEQFF. The CDR3 bases are TGTGCCAGCAGCTTAGGGTCGGGGAATGAGCAGTTCTTC. J is TRBJ2-1 and V is TRBV7-9, with D possibly TRBD2 on 5 matching bases. Germline CDR1 reads SEHNR; CDR2 reads FQNEAQ (reference sequence). With 1 base removed from V and 7 bases from J, the gap between germline ends came to 8 bases. The CDR3 runs to 13 residues.

In its sample, this clonotype was seen a few times. A much larger clone sits a single nucleotide away, making a read error possible. V and J are TRBV7-2 and TRBJ1-4; TRBD1 agrees at 9 bases. CDR1 and CDR2 from the germline V gene are SGHTA and FQGNSA. V shed 4 bases and J 5 bases; nucleotides not matched to a gene: 2. This CDR3 is built from 14 residues. In DNA, the CDR3 is TGTGCCAGCAGCTCGACAGGGGGGAATGAAAAACTGTTTTTT. Translation gives CASSSTGGNEKLFF.

The rearrangement joins TRBV2 to TRBJ2-5; 8 positions match TRBD2. The length of the CDR3 is 13 residues. V was pared by 7 bases and J by 3 bases, with 4 bases of the junction left unmatched. Germline V CDR1 and CDR2: SNHLY, FYNNEI. The CDR3 spells CASTIAGKETQYF. CDR3 coding DNA: TGTGCCAGCACCATAGCGGGGAAAGAGACCCAGTACTTC.

The chain couples TRBV20-1 to TRBJ2-7, with 7 nucleotides matching TRBD2. There are 18 residues in the CDR3. V was clipped by 6 bases and J by 7 bases; unmatched bases: 27. Per the germline V gene, CDR1 is DFQATT and CDR2 is SNEGSKA (reference sequence). Written as DNA, the CDR3 is TGCAGTGCCCCTCCAGAACGTCTGGCGGCGGGAGCGGATGGTGAGCAGTACTTC. Translated: CSAPPERLAAGADGEQYF.

This clonotype was recorded many times. One end of the junction is discordant with germline, which a read error may explain. This rearrangement joins TRBV10-3 to TRBJ2-5; 8 bases fit TRBD1. The CDR3 length is 11 residues. CDR1 and CDR2 from the germline V gene are ENHRY and SYGVKD. The CDR3 DNA sequence: TGTGCCATCAGTGATTCGGACAGGGTCGACTTC. Residues: CAISDSDRVDF.

J is TRBJ1-4 and V is TRBV15; D not resolved. CDR1 is LNHNV and CDR2 is YYDKDF in the germline V gene (reference sequence). CDR3 length: 16 amino acids. Trimming shortened V by 0 bases and J by 2 bases, and 10 bases separated the two germline ends. The CDR3 spells CATSRDSIPTNEKLFF. CDR3 bases: TGTGCCACCAGCAGAGATTCCATACCGACTAATGAAAAACTGTTTTTT.

The V gene is TRBV6-5, the J gene TRBJ1-2, with no clear D. The CDR3 has 12 amino acids. Trimming stripped 7 bases from V and 6 bases from J, with 12 bases between. Per the germline V gene, CDR1 is MNHEY and CDR2 is SVGAGI. The CDR3 reads CASTSILHGYTF. CDR3 bases: TGTGCCAGCACCAGCATTCTCCATGGCTACACCTTC.

This clonotype was seen a single time. A read error may be the cause here, since a much bigger clone is one base away. The chain has TRBV10-1 and TRBJ1-2; TRBD1 matches at 7 bases. Germline V gives CDR1 WNHNN, CDR2 SYGVQD (reference sequence). The CDR3 spans 15 residues. With 3 bases clipped from V and 8 bases from J, the junction kept 12 bases outside the gene matches. This chain's CDR3 is CASSEPIGRGGGYTF. The DNA of the CDR3 is TGCGCCAGCAGTGAACCAATCGGCAGGGGGGGAGGCTACACCTTC.

This clonotype was observed at least ten times. The chain is built from TRBV29-1 and TRBJ2-7; 9 positions agree with TRBD1. J gave up 4 bases and V 5 bases, and 12 bases lay outside the gene matches. From germline, CDR1 is SQVTM and CDR2 ANQGSEA. The CDR3 has 15 residues. The CDR3 region is CSVLASQGAGYEQYF. CDR3 bases: TGCAGCGTTTTAGCATCACAGGGGGCGGGTTACGAGCAGTACTTC.

This clonotype was seen at least ten times. V and J are TRBV2 and TRBJ1-4, with D possibly being TRBD1 (5 bases). Trimming took 7 bases from V and 7 from J, leaving 19 bases between them. The CDR3 consists of 15 residues. CDR1 SNHLY and CDR2 FYNNEI come from the germline V gene. The CDR3 reads CASKKRTGRGEKLFF. CDR3 DNA: TGTGCCAGCAAAAAACGGACGGGAAGGGGTGAAAAACTGTTTTTT.

This clonotype was counted a single time. The chain joins TRBV5-1 to TRBJ2-2; D may be TRBD2 (5 bases). Trimming cost V 4 bases and J 1 base, with 14 bases left between them. The CDR3 runs to 16 residues. In germline, CDR1 is SGHRS, CDR2 YFSETQ. The CDR3 DNA is TGCGCCAGCAGCAGGTTGGGAGAGGGGAACACCGGGGAGCTGTTTTTT. Residues: CASSRLGEGNTGELFF.

The gene calls are TRBV20-1 and TRBJ2-5; 11 bases agree with TRBD2. The CDR3 length is 14 residues. CDR1 is DFQATT and CDR2 is SNEGSKA in the germline V gene (reference sequence). CDR3 coding DNA: TGCAGCCCCCTTGGGACTAGCGGCCAAGAGACCCAGTACTTC. As protein: CSPLGTSGQETQYF.

This chain connects TRBV5-6 to TRBJ1-2, with 7 bases matching TRBD1. The CDR3 length is 16 residues. Trimming at V came to 4 bases and at J to 5 bases, leaving 14 bases not matched to a gene. CDR1 SGHDT and CDR2 YYEEEE come from the germline V gene. In nucleotides, the CDR3 is TGTGCCAGCAGCAGCACAGGGGCAGGCTTTGTTTATGGCTACACCTTC. Its translation is CASSSTGAGFVYGYTF.

The rearrangement uses TRBV20-1 and TRBJ2-3; no definite D call. This CDR3 region has 12 residues. Between the trimmed V and J ends, which lost 7 bases and 0 bases, there was a span of 8 bases. The germline gives CDR1 DFQATT, CDR2 SNEGSKA (reference sequence). Here the CDR3 DNA reads TGCAGTGGATTAGACAGCACAGATACGCAGTATTTT. This gives the protein CSGLDSTDTQYF.

The rearrangement uses TRBV6-5 and TRBJ1-4; D is unclear. This CDR3 has 16 residues. Trimming cost V 2 bases and J 2 bases, with 12 bases left between them. Germline V lookup: CDR1 MNHEY, CDR2 SVGAGI. The CDR3 region is CASSYPLVRTNEKLFF. CDR3 nucleotide sequence: TGTGCCAGCAGTTACCCATTAGTCAGGACTAATGAAAAACTGTTTTTT.

V and J are TRBV7-9 and TRBJ2-7; 13 nucleotides match TRBD2. TRBJ2-1 explains the end of the DNA better; the J call may be wrong. Germline V lookup: CDR1 SEHNR, CDR2 FQNEAQ (reference sequence). The CDR3 is 16 amino acids. The CDR3 region is CASSRTSGSNWDGQFF. As DNA, the CDR3 is TGTGCCAGCAGCCGGACTAGCGGGAGTAATTGGGATGGGCAGTTCTTC.

V and J are TRBV12-3 or TRBV12-4 and TRBJ2-2; D possibly uses TRBD1 or TRBD2 (5 bases each). V was trimmed by 7 bases and J by 0 bases, leaving 15 bases between them. The CDR3 sequence is 16 residues long. CDR3 protein: CASTSTGTTNTGELFF. CDR3 nucleotides: TGTGCCAGCACCTCCACCGGGACGACGAACACCGGGGAGCTGTTTTTT.

The CDR3 nucleotides read TGTGCCAGCAGCTTACGGACTGAATGGGGCACTGAAGCTTTCTTT. Protein product: CASSLRTEWGTEAFF. The gene calls are TRBV5-5 and TRBJ1-1; no clear D. The CDR3 contains 15 residues. V lost 2 bases and J lost 4, with 15 bases in between. CDR1 and CDR2 (germline): SGHKS, YYEKEE (reference sequence).

This clonotype appeared many times. The gene calls are TRBV15 and TRBJ1-5; D is ambiguous. Trimming removed 8 bases from V and 2 bases from J, with 1 base in between. This CDR3 has 10 residues. Per germline, CDR1 LNHNV and CDR2 YYDKDF (reference sequence). CDR3 nucleotides: TGTGCCACCGGCAATCAGCCCCAGCATTTT. It yields the protein CATGNQPQHF.

This clonotype was observed many times. The gene calls are TRBV7-2 and TRBJ1-2; D is undetermined. Germline CDR1 is SGHTA and CDR2 is FQGNSA. The CDR3 runs to 15 residues. Trimming took off 1 base at V and 8 bases at J, with 17 bases between the two ends. The CDR3 reads CASSLVVHPREGYTF. The CDR3, as DNA: TGTGCCAGCAGCTTAGTGGTACATCCACGAGAGGGCTACACCTTC.

The table lists this clonotype with a few counts. The rearrangement links TRBV7-8 to TRBJ1-5; no firm D call. The germline gives CDR1 SGHVS, CDR2 FQNEAQ. This CDR3 is 16 amino acids long. Trimming cost V 1 base and J 0 bases, with 10 bases left between them. In DNA form, the CDR3 reads TGTGCCAGCAGCTTAGAGAACCGTAATAGCAATCAGCCCCAGCATTTT. Translation: CASSLENRNSNQPQHF.

This clonotype was counted ten times or more. The genes are TRBV12-3 or TRBV12-4 and TRBJ1-5, with 8 bases matching TRBD1. This CDR3 is 15 amino acids long. Losses at the gene ends were 4 bases for V and 6 bases for J; bases not matched to a gene: 8. CDR3 in amino acids: CASSSDRVLGQPQHF. For the CDR3, the DNA is TGTGCCAGCAGTTCGGACAGGGTATTAGGTCAGCCCCAGCATTTT.

The table lists this clonotype with a few counts. V and J are TRBV6-5 and TRBJ2-5; 9 bases line up with TRBD2. The CDR3 is made up of 16 amino acids. Germline values: CDR1 MNHEY, CDR2 SVGAGI. J gave up 1 base and V 6 bases, and 9 bases lay outside the gene matches. The CDR3 sequence: CASRGGLAKTQETQYF. In nucleotides, the CDR3 is TGTGCCAGCAGAGGAGGACTAGCGAAAACCCAAGAGACCCAGTACTTC.

This clonotype came up once. CDR3 amino acids: CASSDGSRSREKLFF. The DNA for the CDR3 is TGTGCCAGCAGTGACGGCTCCCGGTCAAGGGAAAAACTGTTTTTT. The chain employs TRBV2 and TRBJ1-4; no definite D call. Trimming removed 3 bases from V and 8 bases from J, with 16 bases in between. CDR1 and CDR2 from the germline V gene are SNHLY and FYNNEI. The CDR3 covers 15 residues. Drawing the rest from reference TRBV2 and TRBJ1-4, the complete variable domain is EPEVTQTPSHQVTQMGQEVILRCVPISNHLYFYWYRQILGQKVEFLVSFYNNEISEKSEIFDDQFSVERPDGSNFTLKIRSTKLEDSAMYFCASSDGSRSREKLFFGSGTQLSVL.

V is TRBV29-1 and J is TRBJ1-2; D might be TRBD1 (5 bases). Germline V gene data show CDR1 as SQVTM and CDR2 as ANQGSEA. Trimming shortened V by 1 base and J by 2 bases, and 17 bases separated the two germline ends. The CDR3 has 16 amino acids. CDR3 region: CSVEVSRAAVNYGYTF. CDR3 bases: TGCAGCGTTGAAGTATCCAGGGCCGCGGTCAACTATGGCTACACCTTC.

This clonotype was seen many times. This rearrangement joins TRBV2 to TRBJ1-2; D gene ambiguous. Trimming shortened V by 7 bases and J by 0 bases, and 15 bases separated the two germline ends. In germline, CDR1 is SNHLY, CDR2 FYNNEI. The CDR3 consists of 15 residues. The CDR3 DNA reads as TGTGCCAGCACCTCTAAGGAGGGTCCTAACTATGGCTACACCTTC. Its protein product is CASTSKEGPNYGYTF.